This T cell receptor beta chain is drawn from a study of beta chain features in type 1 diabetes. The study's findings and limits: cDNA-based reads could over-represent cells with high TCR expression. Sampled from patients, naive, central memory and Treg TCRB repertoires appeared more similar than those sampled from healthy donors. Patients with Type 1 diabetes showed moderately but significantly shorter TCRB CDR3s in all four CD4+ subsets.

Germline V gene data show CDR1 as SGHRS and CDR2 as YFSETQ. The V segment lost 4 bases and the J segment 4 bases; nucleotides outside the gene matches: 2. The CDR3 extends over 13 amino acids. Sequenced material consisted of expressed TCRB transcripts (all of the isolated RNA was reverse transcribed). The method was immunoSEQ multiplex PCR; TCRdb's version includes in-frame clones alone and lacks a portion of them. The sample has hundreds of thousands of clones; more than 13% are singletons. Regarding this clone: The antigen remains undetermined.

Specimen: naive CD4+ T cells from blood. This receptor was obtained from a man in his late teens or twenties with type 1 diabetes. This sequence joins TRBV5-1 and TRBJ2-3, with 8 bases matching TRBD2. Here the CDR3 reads CASSREGPDTQYF. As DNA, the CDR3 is TGCGCCAGCAGCCGGGAGGGCCCAGATACGCAGTATTTT.